The 15 T cell receptor beta chains below all came from one sample that was sequenced in a study of blood T cell repertoires in COVID-19. Measured with immunoSEQ multiplex PCR; TCRdb has only the in-frame clones, and not every one. The data hold under 200,000 clones, with approximately 85% observed a single time. Sequenced sample: peripheral blood. The source is a woman in her forties or fifties with COVID-19, enrolled during active disease.

The chain carries TRBV11-3 and TRBJ2-7; 9 bases agree with TRBD1. The CDR3 is 15 residues long. J lost 4 bases, V lost 1 base, and 5 bases had no gene match. Germline V gives CDR1 SGHNT, CDR2 YENEEA. CDR3 region: CASSLAGQGMYEQYF. The CDR3 bases are TGTGCCAGCAGCTTAGCAGGACAGGGGATGTACGAGCAGTACTTC.

The V gene is TRBV19, the J gene TRBJ2-6, with 11 bases that match TRBD1. The V gene end was trimmed by 3 bases and the J gene end by 2 bases; junction bases not matched to a gene: 12. The germline V gene has CDR1 LNHDA and CDR2 SQIVND (reference sequence). The CDR3 contains 20 residues. This CDR3 is CASSILSYPGQGAGANVLTF. The CDR3 nucleotides read TGTGCCAGTAGTATCCTCTCTTATCCGGGACAGGGGGCTGGGGCCAACGTCCTGACTTTC.

The genes are TRBV18 and TRBJ1-1; perhaps TRBD1 as D (5 bases). Germline V CDR1 and CDR2: KGHSH, LQKENI. V was cut by 1 base and J by 3 bases, with 18 bases left in between. The CDR3 is 17 residues long. The CDR3 coding sequence is TGTGCCAGCTCACCACGTCCCGGACAAACCTTGGACACTGAAGCTTTCTTT. Its translation is CASSPRPGQTLDTEAFF.

This rearrangement joins TRBV28 to TRBJ1-2, with 7 positions matching TRBD1. The germline CDR1 and CDR2 sequences are MDHEN and SYDVKM. V gave up 5 bases and J gave up 1 base; unmatched junction bases: 7. The CDR3 contains 15 residues. CDR3 bases: TGTGCCAGCAGTCAATCGGGACAGCTTAACTATGGCTACACCTTC. Encoded protein: CASSQSGQLNYGYTF.

The chain carries TRBV2 and TRBJ1-5; possibly TRBD1 for D (5 bases). CDR3 length: 14 residues. Germline loops: CDR1 SNHLY, CDR2 FYNNEI. Trimming took off 4 bases at V and 11 bases at J, with 18 bases between the two ends. The CDR3 nucleotides read TGTGCCAGCAGTGGATCCGGGACTCAAAGGGCCCAGCATTTT. Its translation: CASSGSGTQRAQHF.

The V gene is TRBV7-9, the J gene TRBJ1-1; 11 positions agree with TRBD1. The V gene's germline CDR1 is SEHNR and CDR2 FQNEAQ (reference sequence). CDR3 length equals 15 residues. V lost 6 bases and J lost 11; bases outside the gene matches: 14. The CDR3 sequence is CASRDLTGTGGLAFF. CDR3 coding DNA: TGTGCCAGCAGGGACCTTACTGGGACAGGGGGGCTCGCTTTCTTT.

The chain is built from TRBV19 and TRBJ2-3; 9 bases align to TRBD2. Looked up from germline, CDR1 is LNHDA and CDR2 is SQIVND (reference sequence). The CDR3 extends over 14 amino acids. V was pared by 4 bases and J by 6 bases, with 5 bases of the junction left unmatched. The CDR3 protein is CASSRSSGTDTQYF. For the CDR3, the DNA is TGTGCCAGTAGTAGATCTAGCGGGACGGATACGCAGTATTTT.

The CDR3 is CASTWTQNTGELFF. In DNA, the CDR3 is TGTGCCAGCACCTGGACTCAGAACACCGGGGAGCTGTTTTTT. The V and J genes are TRBV6-5 and TRBJ2-2, with D perhaps TRBD2 (5 bases). CDR1 MNHEY and CDR2 SVGAGI come from the germline V gene. There are 14 residues in the CDR3. Between the trimmed V and J ends, which lost 7 bases and 1 base, there was a span of 10 bases.

The gene calls are TRBV7-6 and TRBJ1-4; no reliable D call. The CDR3 is 14 amino acids. With 2 bases removed from V and 1 base from J, the gap between germline ends came to 5 bases. Germline V gives CDR1 SGHVS, CDR2 FNYEAQ. The chain's CDR3 is CASSLLVTNEKLFF. DNA for the CDR3: TGTGCCAGCAGCTTACTTGTAACTAATGAAAAACTGTTTTTT.

The CDR3 nucleotides are TGTGCCAGCAGCTTACCGGGCACAGATACGCAGTATTTT. Translation: CASSLPGTDTQYF. The rearrangement joins TRBV13 to TRBJ2-3; D remains unclear. With 2 bases removed from V and 1 base from J, the gap between germline ends came to 4 bases. This CDR3 contains 13 residues. In germline, CDR1 is PRHDT, CDR2 FYEKMQ (reference sequence).

This chain joins TRBV11-2 and TRBJ2-1, with 12 bases matching TRBD2. From germline, CDR1 is SGHAT and CDR2 FQNNGV. This CDR3 region has 17 residues. V lost 5 bases, J lost 9 bases, and 14 bases stayed unmatched. CDR3 protein: CASSPHIVASGGAEQFF. The CDR3, as DNA: TGTGCCAGCAGCCCCCACATAGTCGCTAGCGGGGGGGCTGAGCAGTTCTTC. The full variable domain, with the rest looked up from reference TRBV11-2 and TRBJ2-1, is EAGVAQSPRYKIIEKRQSVAFWCNPISGHATLYWYQQILGQGPKLLIQFQNNGVVDDSQLPKDRFSAERLKGVDSTLKIQPAKLEDSAVYLCASSPHIVASGGAEQFFGPGTRLTVL.

The chain uses TRBV4-3 and TRBJ1-2; no definite D call. The CDR3 has 13 amino acids. Trimming cost V 0 bases and J 4 bases, with 6 bases left between them. Looked up from germline, CDR1 is LGHNA and CDR2 is YSLEER. CDR3: CASSQDLSYGYTF. CDR3 DNA sequence: TGCGCCAGCAGCCAAGATCTAAGCTATGGCTACACCTTC.

The rearrangement links TRBV19 to TRBJ2-1; D remains ambiguous. CDR1 is LNHDA and CDR2 is SQIVND in the germline V gene (reference sequence). Trimming pared 3 bases from V and 6 bases from J, leaving 12 bases between. This CDR3 comprises 14 residues. The CDR3: CASSISLARNEQFF. The CDR3 region has the DNA TGTGCCAGTAGTATCAGTTTAGCTCGCAATGAGCAGTTCTTC.

This chain joins TRBV3-1 (or the pseudogene TRBV3-2) and TRBJ2-5, with 11 positions matching TRBD1. This CDR3 comprises 15 residues. The junction had 2 bases not matched to a gene; V was cut back by 1 base and J by 4 bases. The germline V gene encodes CDR1 LGHDT and CDR2 YNNKEL (reference sequence). The CDR3 coding sequence is TGTGCCAGCAGCCAAGCCGGGACAGGGGGAGAGACCCAGTACTTC. This translates into CASSQAGTGGETQYF.

V and J are TRBV19 and TRBJ2-1, with D hard to call. CDR3 length: 13 amino acids. Trimming removed 6 bases at V and 2 bases at J, with 8 bases between. Germline V lookup: CDR1 LNHDA, CDR2 SQIVND (reference sequence). The CDR3 bases are TGTGCCAGTAGCGGTCCACCCTACAATGAGCAGTTCTTC. Translating gives CASSGPPYNEQFF.